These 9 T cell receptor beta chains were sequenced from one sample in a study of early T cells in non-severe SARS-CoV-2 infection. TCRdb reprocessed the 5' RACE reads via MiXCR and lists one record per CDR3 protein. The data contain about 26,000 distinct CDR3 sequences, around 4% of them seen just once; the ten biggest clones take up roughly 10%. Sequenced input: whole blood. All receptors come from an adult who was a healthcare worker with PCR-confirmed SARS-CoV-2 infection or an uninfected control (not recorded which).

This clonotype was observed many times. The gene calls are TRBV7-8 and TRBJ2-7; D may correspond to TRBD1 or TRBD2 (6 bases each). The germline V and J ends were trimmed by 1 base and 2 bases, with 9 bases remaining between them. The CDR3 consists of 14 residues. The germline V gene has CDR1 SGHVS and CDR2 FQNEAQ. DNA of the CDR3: TGTGCCAGCAGCTTAGGGGGGGCCGCCTACGAGCAGTACTTC. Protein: CASSLGGAAYEQYF.

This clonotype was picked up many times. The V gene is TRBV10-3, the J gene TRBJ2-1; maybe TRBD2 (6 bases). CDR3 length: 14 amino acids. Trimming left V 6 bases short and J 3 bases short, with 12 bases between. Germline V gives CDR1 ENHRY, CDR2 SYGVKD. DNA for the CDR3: TGTGCCATCAGAGGGACTGCCCTCTACAATGAGCAGTTCTTC. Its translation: CAIRGTALYNEQFF.

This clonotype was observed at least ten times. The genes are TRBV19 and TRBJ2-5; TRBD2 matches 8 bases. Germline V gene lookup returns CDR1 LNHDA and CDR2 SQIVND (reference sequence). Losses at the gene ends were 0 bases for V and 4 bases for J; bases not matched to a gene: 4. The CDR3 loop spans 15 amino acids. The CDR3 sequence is CASSIDRGGPETQYF. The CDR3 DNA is TGTGCCAGTAGTATAGATCGGGGGGGGCCAGAGACCCAGTACTTC.

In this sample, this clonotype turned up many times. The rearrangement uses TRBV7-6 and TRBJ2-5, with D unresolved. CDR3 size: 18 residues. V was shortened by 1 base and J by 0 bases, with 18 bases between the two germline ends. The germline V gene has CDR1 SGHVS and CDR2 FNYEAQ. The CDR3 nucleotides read TGTGCCAGCAGCTTAGTCCCCCGGGTCCCCGGTAACCAAGAGACCCAGTACTTC. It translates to CASSLVPRVPGNQETQYF.

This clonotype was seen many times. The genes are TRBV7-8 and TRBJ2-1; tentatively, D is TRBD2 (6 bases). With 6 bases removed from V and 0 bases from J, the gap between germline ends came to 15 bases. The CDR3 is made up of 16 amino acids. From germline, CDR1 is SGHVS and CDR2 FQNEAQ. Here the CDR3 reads CASSFARENSYNEQFF. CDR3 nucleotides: TGTGCCAGCAGTTTCGCCCGGGAGAACTCCTACAATGAGCAGTTCTTC.

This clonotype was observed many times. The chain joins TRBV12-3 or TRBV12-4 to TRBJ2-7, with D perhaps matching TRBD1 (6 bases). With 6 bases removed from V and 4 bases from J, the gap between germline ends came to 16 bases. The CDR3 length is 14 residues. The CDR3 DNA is TGTGCCAGCAGGGACCCGGCGAGGGGGTACGAGCAGTACTTC. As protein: CASRDPARGYEQYF.

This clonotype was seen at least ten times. CDR3 amino acids: CASRKATGELFF. CDR3 DNA: TGTGCCAGCAGAAAGGCGACCGGGGAGCTGTTTTTT. This chain uses TRBV12-3 or TRBV12-4 with TRBJ2-2, with D hard to call. Trimming pared 6 bases from V and 5 bases from J, leaving 7 bases between. This CDR3 spans 12 amino acids.

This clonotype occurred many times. The CDR3 region is CASSQDGQGGTNQPQHF. The CDR3 nucleotides read TGTGCCAGCAGCCAAGATGGACAGGGAGGGACCAATCAGCCCCAGCATTTT. V gene TRBV3-1 combines with J gene TRBJ1-5; 8 bases line up with TRBD1. Germline V gene data show CDR1 as LGHDT and CDR2 as YNNKEL (reference sequence). The CDR3 is made up of 17 amino acids. J was trimmed by 3 bases and V by 0 bases; bases with no gene match: 7.

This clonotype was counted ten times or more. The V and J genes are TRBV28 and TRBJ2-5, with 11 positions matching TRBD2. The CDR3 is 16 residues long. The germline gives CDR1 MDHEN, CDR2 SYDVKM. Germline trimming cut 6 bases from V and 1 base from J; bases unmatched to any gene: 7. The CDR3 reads CASRTGTSGPQETQYF. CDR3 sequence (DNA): TGTGCCAGCAGGACCGGGACTAGCGGCCCCCAAGAGACCCAGTACTTC.